What follows describes a single T cell receptor (beta chain). The entry originates in a study of blood T cell repertoires in COVID-19. TCRdb's copy holds only in-frame clones and misses some; the assay was immunoSEQ multiplex PCR. The table has approximately 99,000 clones, more than 75% seen once. Germline values: CDR1 LGHDT, CDR2 YNNKEL (reference sequence). This CDR3 contains 16 residues. J gave up 6 bases and V 4 bases, and 13 bases lay outside the gene matches. The sample consisted of peripheral blood. This clonotype originated in a human donor in a cohort sampled during active COVID-19. J is TRBJ1-1 and V is TRBV3-1 (or the pseudogene TRBV3-2); 8 bases align to TRBD1. CDR3 nucleotides: TGTGCCAGCAGCCCGTACGGACAGGGTGGGGGCCCTGAAGCTTTCTTT. Translating gives CASSPYGQGGGPEAFF.